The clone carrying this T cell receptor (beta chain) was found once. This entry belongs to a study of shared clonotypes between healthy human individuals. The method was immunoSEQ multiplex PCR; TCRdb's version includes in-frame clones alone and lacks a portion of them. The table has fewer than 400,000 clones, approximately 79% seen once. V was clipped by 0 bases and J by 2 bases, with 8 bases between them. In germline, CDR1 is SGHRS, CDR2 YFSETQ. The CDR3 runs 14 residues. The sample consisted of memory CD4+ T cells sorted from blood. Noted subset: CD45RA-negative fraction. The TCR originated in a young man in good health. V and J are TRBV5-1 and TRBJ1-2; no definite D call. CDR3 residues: CASSLDPLNYGYTF. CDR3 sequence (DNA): TGCGCCAGCAGCTTGGATCCTCTAAACTATGGCTACACCTTC.